This TCR beta chain is drawn from a study of T cell responses to AZD1222 COVID-19 vaccine (dated by TCRdb to the early 2020s). At the level of the whole study: AZD1222 recipients whose second dose came at about 4 weeks and those whose second dose came at about 12 weeks were combined into one group, since spike-specific TCR depth and breadth did not differ between the two schedules. TCR sequencing was performed for 230 to 250 trial participants, of whom roughly 200 were given two doses of AZD1222 and approximately 26 were given two doses of MenACWY control vaccine. Enrollment into the trials was organized by age into subgroups of 18-55, 56-69 and 70-plus years, and those subgroups contained approximately 160, 26 and 62 TCR-sequenced participants, respectively.

The time point label of this sample denotes: baseline before first vaccination. Samples from vaccinated people were obtained from the UK trials COV001 and COV002, which included a single-blind randomized controlled phase 2/3 trial of AZD1222 (ChAdOx1 nCoV-19) in healthy adults. Trial participant PBMC samples were collected at day 0 and day 28 after the second dose for TCRbeta chain sequencing. The paper's findings and limits, for the study overall: Reportedly, close to half of the unique spike-specific TCRs recognized epitopes lying outside the regions that are mutated in the B.1.351 and B.1.1.7 variants. The 56-69-year group was small, and its depth increase did not reach significance, likely because of low power. Spike-specific TCR breadth and depth rose significantly after two AZD1222 doses compared with day 0 and with MenACWY recipients. Participants were mostly white British and included more females than males, and it was suggested by the authors that clonal diversity may have been underestimated. Conclusions about previously exposed vaccinees are limited, since just five to seven AZD1222 recipients were seropositive for SARS-CoV-2 at baseline. No day 14 peak-response samples were available, so repertoires were characterized only after the peak T cell response. Vaccine-associated CD4 TCRs spanned the whole spike protein, with dominant responses in regions 160-218 and 743-854.

V is shortened by 2 bases, J by 8 bases, and the region joining them spans 9 bases. CDR1 KGHSH and CDR2 LQKENI were looked up in the germline V gene. The CDR3 goes from the cysteine to the phenylalanine over 13 residues. Only the CDR3 part of the read is kept: 39 bases, read in frame from the first base. The CDR3 regions of human TCRbeta chains were analyzed by immunosequencing. Concerning the study's data processing: Repertoire TCRs were matched against a reference library of SARS-CoV-2-specific TCRs generated with the MIRA antigen-specificity platform. Breadth meant the fraction of unique TCRs that were SARS-CoV-2-associated, whereas depth meant the fraction of total T cells that were SARS-CoV-2-associated. Using the MIRA data, each spike-specific TCR was assigned both to the spike region to which the TCR was reactive and to a CD4 or CD8 class. Log10-transformed breadth and depth values were compared by one-way ANOVA with Sidak's multiple comparisons tests. The clones in this table, taken by TCRdb from immuneACCESS, are in-frame only. Not every clone is retained; where verified, under half of the shortfall comes from an unresolved V gene, and the cause of the rest is unknown. The V and J calls and clone size were taken over from that table, and D and trimming were inferred from the DNA. The sample data list about 100,000 clones, and roughly 90% of these were observed just once. In total, the top ten clones hold approximately 7% of the sample.

With respect to this clone: The target of this receptor is not known. Base-call qualities are not available, and no considerably larger clone is one nucleotide away.

The origin of this receptor is an adult in good health. The chain employs TRBV18 and TRBJ1-4; the D gene identity is not certain. Sequencing used peripheral blood, obtained on day 0 of AZD1222 vaccination. The DNA is as follows: TGTGCCAGCTCACCAGGGGTCGAAGAAAAACTGTTTTTT. Translated, this gives CASSPGVEEKLFF.